The 24 T cell receptor beta chains below all came from one sample that was sequenced in a study of glioma-infiltrating T cells. Amplification of TCR alpha and beta CDR3 regions from RNA used iRepertoire nested multiplex PCR. Each CDR3 protein gets one entry after TCRdb re-called the multiplex PCR reads with MiXCR. The sample contains fewer than 500,000 distinct CDR3 sequences, 41% of which appear only once. The sample was glioma tissue, nonneoplastic brain tissue, or PBMCs (not recorded which). Receptor source: a human donor with low-grade glioma or glioblastoma, undergoing nonglioma brain surgery, or in good health (not recorded which).

A remark on this clonotype: This may be a read error, as it is one base from a much larger clone. The chain uses TRBV4-1 and TRBJ1-1; TRBD1 agrees at 11 bases. The CDR3 runs 15 residues. Looked up from germline, CDR1 is MGHRA and CDR2 is YSYEKL. CDR3 loop: CASGQRDRGYTEAFF. For the CDR3, the DNA is TGCGCCAGCGGCCAACGGGACAGGGGGTACACTGAAGCTTTCTTT.

This clonotype showed up many times. The chain has TRBV20-1 and TRBJ2-3; D is perhaps TRBD1 (6 bases). Trimming shortened V by 4 bases and J by 3 bases, and 11 bases separated the two germline ends. The CDR3 extends over 13 amino acids. Germline V lookup: CDR1 DFQATT, CDR2 SNEGSKA (reference sequence). In DNA form, the CDR3 reads TGCAGTGCTACCTTGGGGGCGACAGATACGCAGTATTTT. Its translation is CSATLGATDTQYF.

The rearrangement links TRBV6-1 to TRBJ2-4; D remains unclear. The CDR3 is made up of 14 amino acids. The V and J ends lost 7 bases and 6 bases respectively, with 16 bases between them. The V gene's germline CDR1 is MNHNS and CDR2 SASEGT. CDR3 bases: TGTGCCAGCACCCTGGGTGGATTGGGAAACATTCAGTACTTC. Protein sequence: CASTLGGLGNIQYF.

As DNA, the CDR3 is TGTGCCTGTAGCCCCGGGATGCTAACAGAAGCTTTCTTT. Translating gives CACSPGMLTEAFF. V usage is TRBV7-2 and J usage is TRBJ1-1; no clear D. Germline V gene data show CDR1 as SGHTA and CDR2 as FQGNSA. V lost 11 bases and J 8 bases, leaving 21 bases between the germline ends. This CDR3 contains 13 residues.

At least ten counts were recorded for this clonotype. The rearrangement joins TRBV27 to TRBJ2-1; 11 bases map to TRBD2. V gave up 5 bases and J gave up 4 bases; unmatched junction bases: 7. Per germline, CDR1 MNHEY and CDR2 SMNVEV (reference sequence). This CDR3 spans 16 amino acids. The CDR3, as DNA: TGTGCCAGCAGTCCCCCCAGACTAGCGGGATACAATGAGCAGTTCTTC. Translating it yields CASSPPRLAGYNEQFF.

The V call is TRBV7-6, the J call TRBJ2-7, with 9 bases lining up with TRBD1. V was pared by 8 bases and J by 5 bases, with 7 bases of the junction left unmatched. The CDR3 consists of 13 residues. CDR1 is SGHVS and CDR2 is FNYEAQ in the germline V gene. The CDR3 DNA reads as TGTGCCAGCCAGAGACAGGGGGGCCACGAGCAGTACTTC. Encoded protein: CASQRQGGHEQYF.

This clonotype appeared many times. The chain combines TRBV6-5 with TRBJ1-1, with D maybe TRBD1 (5 bases). Trimming left V 1 base short and J 2 bases short, with 11 bases between. CDR1 MNHEY and CDR2 SVGAGI come from the germline V gene. CDR3 length: 15 residues. The CDR3 spells CASSYFARGNTEAFF. CDR3 nucleotides: TGTGCCAGCAGTTACTTCGCGAGGGGCAACACTGAAGCTTTCTTT.

The V call is TRBV28, the J call TRBJ1-1, with a possible D match to TRBD1 (6 bases). CDR1 and CDR2 (germline): MDHEN, SYDVKM. Trimming pared 6 bases from V and 1 base from J, leaving 15 bases between. CDR3 length: 15 residues. The DNA of the CDR3 is TGTGCCAGCAGCCATTGGGGGCGGACGAACACTGAAGCTTTCTTT. Its translation is CASSHWGRTNTEAFF. The full variable domain, in which reference TRBV28 and TRBJ1-1 provide the parts outside the CDR3, is DVKVTQSSRYLVKRTGEKVFLECVQDMDHENMFWYRQDPGLGLRLIYFSYDVKMKEKGDIPEGYSVSREKKERFSLILESASTNQTSMYLCASSHWGRTNTEAFFGQGTRLTVV.

In this sample, this clonotype turned up a few times. The V gene is TRBV28, the J gene TRBJ2-7; possibly TRBD2 for D (6 bases). Germline V gene sequence: CDR1 MDHEN, CDR2 SYDVKM. The V and J ends lost 4 bases and 5 bases respectively, with 21 bases between them. CDR3 length: 16 amino acids. This CDR3 reads CASSSFGQWRADEQYF. CDR3 in DNA: TGTGCCAGCAGTTCGTTCGGTCAGTGGAGGGCAGACGAGCAGTACTTC.

This clonotype occurred once. This chain joins TRBV19 and TRBJ1-2; 10 bases are a match to TRBD1. CDR1 is LNHDA and CDR2 is SQIVND in the germline V gene (reference sequence). V lost 10 bases, J lost 6 bases, and 11 bases stayed unmatched. The CDR3 spans 14 residues. CDR3 region: CATTRKGQGNGYTF. The CDR3 DNA sequence: TGTGCCACTACGAGGAAGGGACAGGGGAATGGCTACACCTTC.

This clonotype was counted many times. V gene TRBV27 combines with J gene TRBJ1-2, with D possibly matching TRBD1 (5 bases). The CDR3 is 17 residues long. Germline V gene data show CDR1 as MNHEY and CDR2 as SMNVEV (reference sequence). Trimming stripped 7 bases from V and 7 bases from J, with 28 bases between. CDR3 in DNA: TGTGCCAGCACCAGTTACCTTGGGAGGGGCACCCGAGGTGGCTACACCTTC. It specifies CASTSYLGRGTRGGYTF.

This clonotype has a handful of counts. The rearrangement uses TRBV28 and TRBJ2-7; 8 bases line up with TRBD1. Germline lookup yields CDR1 MDHEN and CDR2 SYDVKM. V trimming: 1 base; J trimming: 5 bases; junction bases outside the gene matches: 10. The CDR3 runs 16 residues. DNA of the CDR3: TGTGCCAGCAGTTTATATCCCGACAGGGGAGACGACGAGCAGTACTTC. It is translated as CASSLYPDRGDDEQYF.

This chain uses TRBV20-1 with TRBJ1-4; 10 nucleotides agree with TRBD1. The CDR3 runs 16 residues. V shed 7 bases and J 0 bases; nucleotides not matched to a gene: 8. CDR1 is DFQATT, CDR2 SNEGSKA, per germline (reference sequence). In nucleotides, the CDR3 is TGCAGTGATAAAGGGACAGGGGCCCCAACTAATGAAAAACTGTTTTTT. Protein product: CSDKGTGAPTNEKLFF.

This clonotype was seen a single time. This chain joins TRBV4-1 and TRBJ1-1, with TRBD1 matching over 7 bases. V lost 1 base and J lost 5; bases outside the gene matches: 7. CDR1 MGHRA and CDR2 YSYEKL come from the germline V gene. This CDR3 spans 15 amino acids. The CDR3 spells CASSQGYRGRTEAFF. CDR3 DNA: TGCGCCAGCAGCCAAGGGTACAGGGGTAGGACTGAAGCTTTCTTT.

As regards this clonotype: Given a much more abundant clone one base away, this may be a read error. The V call is TRBV15, the J call TRBJ2-7, with TRBD2 identical over 10 bases. The closer fit of TRBJ2-5 to the DNA end suggests the J call may be wrong. CDR3 length: 15 amino acids. The V gene's germline CDR1 is LNHNV and CDR2 YYDKDF (reference sequence). The CDR3 nucleotides are TGTGCCACCTCGGGGACTAGCGCCTCCCGGGAGACCCAGTACTTC. Protein product: CATSGTSASRETQYF.

This clonotype turned up a few times. V and J are TRBV28 and TRBJ2-3; weak D call: TRBD1 (6 bases). The germline V gene encodes CDR1 MDHEN and CDR2 SYDVKM. CDR3 size: 15 residues. Trimming shortened V by 5 bases and J by 6 bases, and 18 bases separated the two germline ends. CDR3: CASSVQTGLWDTQYF. CDR3 sequence (DNA): TGTGCCAGCAGTGTCCAGACAGGACTCTGGGATACGCAGTATTTT.

This clonotype appeared many times. The gene calls are TRBV6-5 and TRBJ2-5; TRBD2 is a possible D gene (5 bases). The CDR3 runs to 14 residues. The V gene's germline CDR1 is MNHEY and CDR2 SVGAGI. V lost 6 bases and J lost 1, with 12 bases in between. The CDR3 nucleotides read TGTGCCAGCAGGCCGCGTAGCGTCCAAGAGACCCAGTACTTC. Amino acids: CASRPRSVQETQYF.

Comments on this clonotype: Given a much more abundant clone one base away, this may be a read error. The chain recombines TRBV20-1 with TRBJ1-5; no definite D call. CDR3 length: 10 amino acids. Germline V gives CDR1 DFQATT, CDR2 SNEGSKA (reference sequence). The CDR3 sequence: CSASAQLQHF. The CDR3 DNA sequence: TGCAGTGCGTCGGCTCAGCTCCAGCATTTT.

This clonotype has only a few counts. The chain has TRBV20-1 and TRBJ2-1, with D unclear. V dropped 5 bases and J dropped 8 bases, with 13 bases sitting between them. The CDR3 contains 12 residues. Germline V lookup: CDR1 DFQATT, CDR2 SNEGSKA (reference sequence). CDR3 nucleotide sequence: TGCAGTGCTTTTTACGTCGGCCATGAGCAGTTCTTC. Protein sequence: CSAFYVGHEQFF.

The chain links TRBV27 to TRBJ2-5, with 10 nucleotides matching TRBD2. The germline gives CDR1 MNHEY, CDR2 SMNVEV (reference sequence). V gave up 4 bases and J gave up 4 bases; unmatched junction bases: 30. This CDR3 spans 23 amino acids. The CDR3 loop is CASSSHGIAGGRTGGAIGETQYF. In DNA, the CDR3 is TGTGCCAGCAGTTCCCATGGGATAGCGGGAGGAAGAACAGGGGGGGCAATAGGAGAGACCCAGTACTTC.

The CDR3 region has the DNA TGCAGTGCTCCCGGGGGAGGGGCTTCACTCTCCGAGCAGTACTTC. It encodes CSAPGGGASLSEQYF. The rearrangement links TRBV20-1 to TRBJ2-7; 7 bases are shared with TRBD2. Per germline, CDR1 DFQATT and CDR2 SNEGSKA (reference sequence). The CDR3 contains 15 residues. V shed 5 bases, J shed 6 bases, and the junction held 16 bases outside the gene matches.

A single count supports this clonotype. This chain links TRBV12-3 or TRBV12-4 with TRBJ1-1; no reliable D call. Trimming left V 4 bases short and J 0 bases short, with 6 bases between. This CDR3 region has 13 residues. The CDR3 nucleotides read TGTGCCAGCAGTTGGCAGGTGAACACTGAAGCTTTCTTT. Translated: CASSWQVNTEAFF.

This clonotype was seen just once. The chain links TRBV7-2 to TRBJ2-1, with 13 bases matching TRBD2. The CDR3 length is 16 residues. Germline values: CDR1 SGHTA, CDR2 FQGNSA. V trimming: 1 base; J trimming: 5 bases; junction bases outside the gene matches: 2. CDR3 protein: CASSLVGTSGDNEQFF. CDR3 coding DNA: TGTGCCAGCAGCTTAGTTGGGACTAGCGGGGACAATGAGCAGTTCTTC.

This clonotype was observed a single time. The chain carries TRBV5-1 and TRBJ2-3; TRBD1 matches 12 bases. V was clipped by 4 bases and J by 5 bases; unmatched bases: 11. The CDR3 is 17 amino acids. Germline V gives CDR1 SGHRS, CDR2 YFSETQ. The CDR3 loop is CASSRGQGATVIDTQYF. DNA for the CDR3: TGCGCCAGCAGCAGGGGACAGGGGGCGACGGTGATAGATACGCAGTATTTT.